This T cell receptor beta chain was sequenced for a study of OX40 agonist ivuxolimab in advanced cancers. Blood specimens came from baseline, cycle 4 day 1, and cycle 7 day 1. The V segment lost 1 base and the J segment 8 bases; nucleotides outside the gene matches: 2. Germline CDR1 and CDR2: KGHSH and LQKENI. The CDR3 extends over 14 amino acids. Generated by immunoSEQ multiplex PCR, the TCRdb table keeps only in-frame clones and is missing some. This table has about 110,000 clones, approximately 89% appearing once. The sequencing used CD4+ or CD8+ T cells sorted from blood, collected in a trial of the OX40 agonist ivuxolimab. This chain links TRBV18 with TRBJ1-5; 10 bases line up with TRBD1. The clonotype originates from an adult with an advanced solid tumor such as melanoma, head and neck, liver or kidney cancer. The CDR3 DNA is TGTGCCAGCTCACCACGGGACAGGGGTGAGCCCCAGCATTTT. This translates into CASSPRDRGEPQHF.